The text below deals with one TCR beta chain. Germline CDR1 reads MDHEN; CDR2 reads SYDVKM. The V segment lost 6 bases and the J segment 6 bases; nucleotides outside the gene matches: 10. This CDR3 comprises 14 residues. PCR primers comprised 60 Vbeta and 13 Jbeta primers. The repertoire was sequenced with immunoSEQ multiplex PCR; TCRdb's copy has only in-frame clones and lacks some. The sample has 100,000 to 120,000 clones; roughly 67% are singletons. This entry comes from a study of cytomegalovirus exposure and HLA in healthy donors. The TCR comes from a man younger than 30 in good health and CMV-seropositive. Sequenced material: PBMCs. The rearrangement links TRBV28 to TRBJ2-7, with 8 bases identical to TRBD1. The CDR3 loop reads CASSLRTGFSEQYV. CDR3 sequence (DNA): TGTGCCAGCAGCCTTAGGACAGGGTTCTCCGAGCAGTACGTC.